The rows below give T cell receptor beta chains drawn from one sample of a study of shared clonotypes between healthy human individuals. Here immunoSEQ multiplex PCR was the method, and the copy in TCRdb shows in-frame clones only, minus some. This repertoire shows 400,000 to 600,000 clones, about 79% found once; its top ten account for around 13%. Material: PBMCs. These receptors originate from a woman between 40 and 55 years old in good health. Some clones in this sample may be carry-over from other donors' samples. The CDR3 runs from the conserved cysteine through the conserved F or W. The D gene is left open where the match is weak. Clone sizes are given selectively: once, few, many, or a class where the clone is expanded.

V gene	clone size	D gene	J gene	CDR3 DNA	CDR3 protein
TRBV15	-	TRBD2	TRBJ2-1	TGTGCCACCAGCTTAGCGGGACCTAGCTACAATGAGCAGTTCTTC	CATSLAGPSYNEQFF
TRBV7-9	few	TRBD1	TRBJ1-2	TGTGCCAGCAGCTCAACAGGGGATGGCTACACCTTC	CASSSTGDGYTF
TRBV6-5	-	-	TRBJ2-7	TGTGCCAGCAAACCACAGGGTTTGGGTGAGCAGTACTTC	CASKPQGLGEQYF
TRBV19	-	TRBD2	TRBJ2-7	TGTGCCAGTGCCATAGCGGGAGGGCCTATCCACGAGCAGTACTTC	CASAIAGGPIHEQYF
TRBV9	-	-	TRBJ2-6	TGTGCCAGCAGCATCAGCAGGGGCCCAAGCTCTGGGGCCAACGTCCTGACTTTC	CASSISRGPSSGANVLTF
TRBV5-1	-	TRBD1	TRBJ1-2	TGCGCCAGCAGCCGGGACAGGGAAAACTATGGCTACACCTTC	CASSRDRENYGYTF
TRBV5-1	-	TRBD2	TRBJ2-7	TGCGCCAGCAGCTTGGGTTTGGCTAGCGGGACCCTACCGGACGAGCAGTACTTC	CASSLGLASGTLPDEQYF
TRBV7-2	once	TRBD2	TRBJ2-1	TGTGCCAGCAGCTTAGCTGCGGGAGGGCCGGATGAGCAGTTCTTC	CASSLAAGGPDEQFF
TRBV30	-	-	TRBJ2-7	TGTGCCTGGAGTGTGGGGGGAGCCTACGAGCAGTACTTC	CAWSVGGAYEQYF
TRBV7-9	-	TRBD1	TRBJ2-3	TGTGCCAGCAGCTTAGTTACAGGGGAAGGTCGGACGCAGTATTTT	CASSLVTGEGRTQYF
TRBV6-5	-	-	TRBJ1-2	TGTGCCAGCAGTTCAGGGGAGGTTGGCTATGGCTACACCTTC	CASSSGEVGYGYTF
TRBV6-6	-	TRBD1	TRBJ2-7	TGTGCCAGCAGTTACTCCGGACAGGGTTCCTACGAGCAGTACTTC	CASSYSGQGSYEQYF
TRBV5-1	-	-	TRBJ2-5	TGCGCCAGCAGCGAAATTAGGCAGTTGGGAGAGACCCAGTACTTC	CASSEIRQLGETQYF
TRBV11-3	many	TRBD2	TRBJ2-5	TGTGCCAGTAGCGCGGGAGAAGAGACCCAGTACTTC	CASSAGEETQYF
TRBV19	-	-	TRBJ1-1	TGTGCCAGTAGTACGGGGGTTACGGATGAAGCTTTCTTT	CASSTGVTDEAFF
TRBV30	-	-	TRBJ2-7	TGTGCCTGGAGTCAAATCATTCAGACAGGGAGGTACGAGCAGTACTTC	CAWSQIIQTGRYEQYF
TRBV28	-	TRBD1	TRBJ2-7	TGTGCCAGCAAGGGACAGGTCGACGTGAGCGAGCAGTACTTC	CASKGQVDVSEQYF
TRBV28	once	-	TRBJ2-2	TGTGCCAGCAGTTTGACAGCGAACACCGGGGAGCTGTTTTTT	CASSLTANTGELFF
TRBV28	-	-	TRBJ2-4	TGTGCCAGCACCTCCGGGTTGACCTCCACCAAAAACATTCAGTACTTC	CASTSGLTSTKNIQYF
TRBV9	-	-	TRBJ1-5	TGTGCCAGCAGCGTGGGAACAGGGCATCAGCCCCAGCATTTT	CASSVGTGHQPQHF
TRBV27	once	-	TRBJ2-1	TGTGCCAGCAGGCGAGTAAATGAGCAGTTCTTC	CASRRVNEQFF
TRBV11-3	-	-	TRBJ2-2	TGTGCCAGCAGCTTTGGCGACAGTACCGGGGAGCTGTTTTTT	CASSFGDSTGELFF
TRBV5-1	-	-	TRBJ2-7	TGCGCCAGCAGCGTAGGGGGGAGGACCTACGAGCAGTACTTC	CASSVGGRTYEQYF
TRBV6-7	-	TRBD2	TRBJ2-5	TGTGCCAGCAGTTATATAGCGGGGGACCAAGAGACCCAGTACTTC	CASSYIAGDQETQYF
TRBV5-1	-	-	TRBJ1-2	TGCGCCAGCAGCCCGACCCCGGCCGAACAATTAGCTAACTATGGCTACACCTTC	CASSPTPAEQLANYGYTF
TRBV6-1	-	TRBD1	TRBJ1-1	TGTGCCAGCAGGGACAGGGGGCGAACTGAAGCTTTCTTT	CASRDRGRTEAFF
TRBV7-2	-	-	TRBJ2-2	TGTGCCAGCAACCATTGGCTACGTCCCATGGGGACCGGGGAGCTGTTTTTT	CASNHWLRPMGTGELFF
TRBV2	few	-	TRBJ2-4	TGTGCCAGCTGGGGGCTAGCCAAAAACATTCAGTACTTC	CASWGLAKNIQYF
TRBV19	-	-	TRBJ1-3	TGTGCCAGTAGTCCGGGGTTGGCTGGAAACACCATATATTTT	CASSPGLAGNTIYF
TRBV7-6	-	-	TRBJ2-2	TGTGCCAGCAGCTTAGAGGTAGAAGAGAACACCGGGGAGCTGTTTTTT	CASSLEVEENTGELFF
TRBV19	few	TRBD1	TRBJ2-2	TGTGCCAGTGAGAGGGACAGGGCGAACACCGGGGAGCTGTTTTTT	CASERDRANTGELFF
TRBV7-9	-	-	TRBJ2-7	TGTGCCAGCAGCGTAAGCCTAGCCAACGAGCAGTACTTC	CASSVSLANEQYF
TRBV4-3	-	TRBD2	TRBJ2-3	TGCGCCAGCAGCCAAGTCGGGACTAGCGGGAGGAAAGCGCAGTATTTT	CASSQVGTSGRKAQYF
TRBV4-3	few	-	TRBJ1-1	TGCGCCAGCAGCCAAGATAGGGCAGGGAACACTGAAGCTTTCTTT	CASSQDRAGNTEAFF
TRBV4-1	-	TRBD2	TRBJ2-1	TGCGCCAGCAGCTCCCCCGGGACTAGCGGCTACAATGAGCAGTTCTTC	CASSSPGTSGYNEQFF
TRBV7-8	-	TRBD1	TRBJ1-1	TGTGCCAGCAGCCCCAGGGGGAGAAACCAGGTCACTGAAGCTTTCTTT	CASSPRGRNQVTEAFF
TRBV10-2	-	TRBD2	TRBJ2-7	TGCGCCAGCAGTGAGGGACTAGTCCCAAGCTCCTACGAGCAGTACTTC	CASSEGLVPSSYEQYF
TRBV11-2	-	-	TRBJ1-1	TGTGCCAGCAGCTTAGTCCCGAACACTGAAGCTTTCTTT	CASSLVPNTEAFF
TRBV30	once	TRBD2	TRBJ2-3	TGTGCCTGGACCCTGGGGGGGAGAGCCGTGAATACGCAGTATTTT	CAWTLGGRAVNTQYF
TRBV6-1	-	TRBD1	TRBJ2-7	TGTGCCAGCAGTGATCGCGGGACAGGGTCCTACGAGCAGTACTTC	CASSDRGTGSYEQYF
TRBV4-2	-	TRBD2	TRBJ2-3	TGTGCCAGCAGCCGCTCTAGCGGGCGGGTACGGAGTACAGATACGCAGTATTTT	CASSRSSGRVRSTDTQYF
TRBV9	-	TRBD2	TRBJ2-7	TGTGCCAGCAGCGGGGGACTAGCGGGAGGCTACTACTCGGAGCAGTACTTC	CASSGGLAGGYYSEQYF
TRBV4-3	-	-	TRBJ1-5	TGCGCCAGCAGCCAAGAAACGGCACAGGGAGGTCAGCCCCAGCATTTT	CASSQETAQGGQPQHF
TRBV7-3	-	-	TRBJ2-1	TGTGCCAGCAGCTTAAATTCCGCCGGGACCTCCTACAATGAGCAGTTCTTC	CASSLNSAGTSYNEQFF
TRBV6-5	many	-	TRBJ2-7	TGTGCCAGCAGGAACCCGGACGGGGACGAGCAGTACTTC	CASRNPDGDEQYF
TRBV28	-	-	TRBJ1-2	TGTGCCAGCAGTCGCCCAACAGGGATCGGTGGCTACACCTTC	CASSRPTGIGGYTF
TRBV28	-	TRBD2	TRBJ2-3	TGTGCCAGCAGTTTATCCAGCGGGAGGCCAGATACGCAGTATTTT	CASSLSSGRPDTQYF
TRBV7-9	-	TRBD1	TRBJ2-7	TGTGCCAGCAGTCCGACAGGGTCCTACGAGCAGTACTTC	CASSPTGSYEQYF